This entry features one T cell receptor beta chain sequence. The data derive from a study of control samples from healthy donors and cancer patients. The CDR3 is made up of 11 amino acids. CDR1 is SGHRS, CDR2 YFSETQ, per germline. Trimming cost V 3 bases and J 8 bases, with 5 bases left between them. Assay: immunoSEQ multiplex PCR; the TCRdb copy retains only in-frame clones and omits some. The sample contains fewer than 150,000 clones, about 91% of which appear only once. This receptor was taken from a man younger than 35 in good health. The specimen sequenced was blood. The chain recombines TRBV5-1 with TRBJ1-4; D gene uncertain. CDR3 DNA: TGCGCCAGCAGCTCCGGGGAAAAACTGTTTTTT. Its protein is CASSSGEKLFF.